Shown below are 23 T cell receptor beta chains from a single sample sequenced in a study of T cell responses to AZD1222 COVID-19 vaccine. TCRdb keeps only in-frame clones here, not all; method: immunoSEQ multiplex PCR. The table includes around 120,000 clones, approximately 90% detected once. Specimen: peripheral blood, collected on day 0 of AZD1222 vaccination. The source is an adult in good health.

The gene calls are TRBV15 and TRBJ2-2; no clear D gene. The V end was cut by 3 bases, the J end by 10 bases, with 12 bases between. In germline, CDR1 is LNHNV, CDR2 YYDKDF (reference sequence). The CDR3 runs 13 residues. CDR3 coding DNA: TGTGCCACCAGCAGGTCAGAGGCGGCGGAGCTGTTTTTT. This sequence encodes CATSRSEAAELFF.

This clone was counted once. V usage is TRBV10-1 and J usage is TRBJ2-2; TRBD2 might be the D (6 bases). The germline V gene has CDR1 WNHNN and CDR2 SYGVQD (reference sequence). Trimming shortened V by 0 bases and J by 0 bases, and 11 bases separated the two germline ends. The CDR3 length is 17 residues. The CDR3 DNA sequence: TGCGCCAGCAGTGAGTCTACTAGCTCACCGAACACCGGGGAGCTGTTTTTT. This sequence encodes CASSESTSSPNTGELFF.

V is TRBV19 and J is TRBJ2-2, with TRBD1 matching 7 bases. The length of the CDR3 is 15 residues. J was trimmed by 2 bases and V by 4 bases; bases with no gene match: 4. Germline V gene sequence: CDR1 LNHDA, CDR2 SQIVND (reference sequence). In nucleotides, the CDR3 is TGTGCCAGTAGTACGACAGGGATCAACACCGGGGAGCTGTTTTTT. As protein: CASSTTGINTGELFF.

The V gene is TRBV7-2, the J gene TRBJ2-1; the D is unclear. Trimming left V 3 bases short and J 8 bases short, with 11 bases between. This CDR3 has 13 amino acids. Germline loops: CDR1 SGHTA, CDR2 FQGNSA. This CDR3 is CASSFTVQHEQFF. The CDR3 nucleotides read TGTGCCAGCAGCTTTACCGTGCAGCATGAGCAGTTCTTC.

The rearrangement uses TRBV15 and TRBJ1-2; TRBD1 might be the D (5 bases). The germline V and J ends were trimmed by 2 bases and 4 bases, with 17 bases remaining between them. From germline, CDR1 is LNHNV and CDR2 YYDKDF (reference sequence). CDR3 length equals 16 residues. CDR3 bases: TGTGCCACCAGCAGATCTGACAGACGGAGTAGCTATGGCTACACCTTC. Translation gives CATSRSDRRSSYGYTF.

CDR3 amino acids: CASSQDSQGQPQHF. The CDR3 DNA reads as TGCGCCAGCAGCCAAGATTCTCAGGGACAGCCCCAGCATTTT. The V call is TRBV4-3, the J call TRBJ1-5; D is perhaps TRBD1 (5 bases). This CDR3 has 14 residues. Looked up from germline, CDR1 is LGHNA and CDR2 is YSLEER. With 0 bases removed from V and 7 bases from J, the gap between germline ends came to 10 bases.

This rearrangement joins TRBV7-6 to TRBJ2-3; the D gene is possibly TRBD2 (6 bases). Trimming pared 5 bases from V and 0 bases from J, leaving 12 bases between. This CDR3 contains 15 residues. Per germline, CDR1 SGHVS and CDR2 FNYEAQ. In DNA, the CDR3 is TGTGCCAGCAGCCGAGGAGGGGCTAGCACAGATACGCAGTATTTT. Translated, it gives CASSRGGASTDTQYF.

The chain uses TRBV4-3 and TRBJ1-2; TRBD1 might be the D (6 bases). The V gene's germline CDR1 is LGHNA and CDR2 YSLEER. With 6 bases removed from V and 6 bases from J, the gap between germline ends came to 17 bases. The CDR3 has 14 residues. This chain's CDR3 is CASRTSAQGNGYTF. In DNA, the CDR3 is TGCGCCAGCAGGACATCGGCCCAGGGGAATGGCTACACCTTC.

The V gene is TRBV11-2, the J gene TRBJ1-3; 7 bases map to TRBD1. V gave up 5 bases and J gave up 4 bases; unmatched junction bases: 5. The CDR3 length is 14 residues. Per germline, CDR1 SGHAT and CDR2 FQNNGV. CDR3 sequence: CASSPTGIGNTIYF. In DNA form, the CDR3 reads TGTGCCAGCAGCCCGACAGGGATAGGAAACACCATATATTTT.

The chain joins TRBV19 to TRBJ2-3; either TRBD1 or TRBD2 may fit D (5 bases each). V was trimmed by 3 bases and J by 2 bases, leaving 12 bases between them. The length of the CDR3 is 15 residues. Germline CDR1 LNHDA, CDR2 SQIVND (reference sequence). The CDR3 DNA reads TGTGCCAGTAGTATGAGCAGGGACCCCACAGATACGCAGTATTTT. As protein: CASSMSRDPTDTQYF.

The CDR3 protein is CASSPTGGTYEQYF. The CDR3 region has the DNA TGTGCCAGCAGCCCCACAGGGGGAACCTACGAGCAGTACTTC. The rearrangement uses TRBV28 and TRBJ2-7, with TRBD1 matching over 8 bases. J was trimmed by 2 bases and V by 6 bases; bases with no gene match: 6. CDR1 is MDHEN and CDR2 is SYDVKM in the germline V gene. The CDR3 contains 14 residues.

The chain has TRBV13 and TRBJ2-3; possible D gene TRBD2, 6 bases. There are 15 residues in the CDR3. V lost 0 bases, J lost 2 bases, and 9 bases lay in between. The germline gives CDR1 PRHDT, CDR2 FYEKMQ (reference sequence). The CDR3 nucleotides read TGTGCCAGCAGCTTAGGGCGGGGCCCCACAGATACGCAGTATTTT. Amino acid sequence: CASSLGRGPTDTQYF.

This sequence joins TRBV28 and TRBJ1-5; D ambiguous. This CDR3 comprises 15 residues. The V gene lost 4 bases and the J gene lost 1 base, with 11 bases spanning the gap. CDR1 and CDR2 from the germline V gene are MDHEN and SYDVKM. Here the CDR3 DNA reads TGTGCCAGCAGTTCCCTAGTTCGGAGCAATCAGCCCCAGCATTTT. This codes for CASSSLVRSNQPQHF. Based on the CDR3 plus reference TRBV28 and TRBJ1-5, the full variable domain is DVKVTQSSRYLVKRTGEKVFLECVQDMDHENMFWYRQDPGLGLRLIYFSYDVKMKEKGDIPEGYSVSREKKERFSLILESASTNQTSMYLCASSSLVRSNQPQHFGDGTRLSIL.

The rearrangement links TRBV5-1 to TRBJ1-1; D is ambiguous. The CDR3 is 13 residues long. Trimming stripped 4 bases from V and 1 base from J, with 8 bases between. CDR1 is SGHRS and CDR2 is YFSETQ in the germline V gene. DNA of the CDR3: TGCGCCAGCAGCGTTCCAGGGAACACTGAAGCTTTCTTT. Translated, it gives CASSVPGNTEAFF. The entire variable domain, with the rest obtained from reference TRBV5-1 and TRBJ1-1, is as follows: KAGVTQTPRYLIKTRGQQVTLSCSPISGHRSVSWYQQTPGQGLQFLFEYFSETQRNKGNFPGRFSGRQFSNSRSEMNVSTLELGDSALYLCASSVPGNTEAFFGQGTRLTVV.

The V and J genes are TRBV7-2 and TRBJ1-3; weak D call: TRBD1 (5 bases). Deletions cut 5 bases from V and 2 bases from J, with 16 bases between. From germline, CDR1 is SGHTA and CDR2 FQGNSA. The CDR3 contains 16 residues. As DNA, the CDR3 is TGTGCCAGCAGCCGTGCCAGCGGGGGAGCTGGAAACACCATATATTTT. It is translated as CASSRASGGAGNTIYF.

This clone was seen just once. The chain combines TRBV10-1 with TRBJ2-2; D remains ambiguous. Trimming left V 6 bases short and J 5 bases short, with 10 bases between. The germline CDR1 and CDR2 sequences are WNHNN and SYGVQD (reference sequence). This CDR3 contains 13 residues. The CDR3 protein is CASREDPTGELFF. The CDR3 nucleotides are TGCGCCAGCAGAGAGGACCCTACCGGGGAGCTGTTTTTT.

This rearrangement joins TRBV27 to TRBJ1-2; TRBD1 matches 8 bases. The germline gives CDR1 MNHEY, CDR2 SMNVEV (reference sequence). With V trimmed by 6 bases and J by 5 bases, 5 bases remained unmatched. This CDR3 is 13 amino acids long. The CDR3 reads CASRGTGYYGYTF. In nucleotides, the CDR3 is TGTGCCAGCAGGGGGACAGGATATTATGGCTACACCTTC.

The rearrangement joins TRBV19 to TRBJ1-5; D not certain. The CDR3 runs to 15 residues. The germline V gene encodes CDR1 LNHDA and CDR2 SQIVND (reference sequence). Trimming stripped 3 bases from V and 4 bases from J, with 13 bases between. CDR3 in amino acids: CASSIRVVGNQPQHF. In nucleotides, the CDR3 is TGTGCCAGTAGTATTCGCGTTGTGGGAAATCAGCCCCAGCATTTT.

This chain links TRBV1 with TRBJ1-3. TRBV1 represents a pseudogene. The CDR3 totals 12 residues. Written as DNA, the CDR3 is TGCACCAGCAGCCAAGTGGGAAACACCATATATTTT. As protein: CTSSQVGNTIYF.

V and J are TRBV7-6 and TRBJ1-6, with D unresolved. The V and J ends lost 5 bases and 6 bases respectively, with 11 bases between them. Germline V gives CDR1 SGHVS, CDR2 FNYEAQ. The CDR3 length is 14 residues. The CDR3 DNA is TGTGCCAGCAGCCCAAGGGCCTTTAATTCACCCCTCCACTTT. As protein: CASSPRAFNSPLHF.

The rearrangement joins TRBV6-1 to TRBJ1-5; D gene unclear. Trimming cost V 3 bases and J 3 bases, with 9 bases left between them. Per the germline V gene, CDR1 is MNHNS and CDR2 is SASEGT. The CDR3 loop spans 14 amino acids. The CDR3 coding sequence is TGTGCCAGCAGTGAGGTTATTTTCAATCAGCCCCAGCATTTT. Amino acid sequence: CASSEVIFNQPQHF.

The chain couples TRBV27 to TRBJ2-2; TRBD2 matches 9 bases. V shed 1 base, J shed 6 bases, and the junction held 9 bases outside the gene matches. Germline V gene sequence: CDR1 MNHEY, CDR2 SMNVEV (reference sequence). The CDR3 contains 17 residues. Here the CDR3 reads CASSLLRPAGGSGELFF. CDR3 nucleotides: TGTGCCAGCAGTTTATTGAGGCCAGCGGGAGGCTCCGGGGAGCTGTTTTTT.

The chain combines TRBV4-1 with TRBJ1-1, with TRBD1 matching 8 bases. The J segment lost 4 bases and the V segment lost 3 bases, leaving 7 bases of the junction unmatched. CDR3 length: 15 residues. CDR1 and CDR2 from the germline V gene are MGHRA and YSYEKL. CDR3 sequence reads: CASSHQGQGGTEAFF. The CDR3 DNA reads as TGCGCCAGCAGCCACCAAGGACAGGGTGGCACTGAAGCTTTCTTT.